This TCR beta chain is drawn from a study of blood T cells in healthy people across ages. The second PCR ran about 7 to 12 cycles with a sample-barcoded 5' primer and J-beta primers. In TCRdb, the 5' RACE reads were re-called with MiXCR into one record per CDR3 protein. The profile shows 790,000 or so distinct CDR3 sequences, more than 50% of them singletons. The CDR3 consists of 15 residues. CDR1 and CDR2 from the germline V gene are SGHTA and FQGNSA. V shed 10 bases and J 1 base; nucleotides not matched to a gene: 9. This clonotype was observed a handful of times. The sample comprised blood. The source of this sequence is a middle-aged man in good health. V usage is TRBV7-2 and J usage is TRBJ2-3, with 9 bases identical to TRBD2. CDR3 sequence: CATTLVAGGTDTQYF. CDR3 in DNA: TGTGCCACGACTTTGGTAGCGGGAGGCACAGATACGCAGTATTTT. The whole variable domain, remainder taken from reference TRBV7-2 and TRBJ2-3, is GAGVSQSPSNKVTEKGKDVELRCDPISGHTALYWYRQSLGQGLEFLIYFQGNSAPDKSGLPSDRFSAERTGGSVSTLTIQRTQQEDSAVYLCATTLVAGGTDTQYFGPGTRLTVL.